Listed here are 3 T cell receptor beta chains from one sample, sequenced in a study of identifying expanded T cells in peripheral blood. Measured with immunoSEQ multiplex PCR; TCRdb has only the in-frame clones, and not every one. The repertoire has about 120,000 clones, over 65% of them found once; the top ten carry roughly 3.3%. What was sequenced was blood. The receptor set was obtained from a person between 18 and 75 years old in good health.

The rearrangement links TRBV15 to TRBJ1-3; 7 nucleotides line up with TRBD1. V was pared by 1 base and J by 3 bases, with 27 bases of the junction left unmatched. The CDR3 covers 23 residues. Per germline, CDR1 LNHNV and CDR2 YYDKDF (reference sequence). In DNA form, the CDR3 reads TGTGCCACCAGCAGAGGCGGCAGGGGGAATGGAGAGGGGACAATAAAAGATGGAAACACCATATATTTT. It codes for CATSRGGRGNGEGTIKDGNTIYF.

This chain uses TRBV5-1 with TRBJ2-3, with D possibly called TRBD1 or TRBD2 (5 bases each). The CDR3 sequence is 14 residues long. With 5 bases removed from V and 4 bases from J, the gap between germline ends came to 14 bases. In germline, CDR1 is SGHRS, CDR2 YFSETQ. DNA for the CDR3: TGCGCCAGCAGACTAGGTCAGGGATCAGATACGCAGTATTTT. Translated: CASRLGQGSDTQYF.

This clone has just a few counts. V gene TRBV18 combines with J gene TRBJ1-5, with D tentatively TRBD1 (6 bases). Per the germline V gene, CDR1 is KGHSH and CDR2 is LQKENI. This CDR3 is 15 amino acids long. V was clipped by 4 bases and J by 7 bases, with 17 bases between them. The CDR3 DNA is TGTGCCAGCTCACGCCGGGCAGGGGAGGAACAGCCCCAGCATTTT. Its protein product is CASSRRAGEEQPQHF. Full variable domain (remainder filled in from reference TRBV18 and TRBJ1-5): NAGVMQNPRHLVRRRGQEARLRCSPMKGHSHVYWYRQLPEEGLKFMVYLQKENIIDESGMPKERFSAEFPKEGPSILRIQQVVRGDSAAYFCASSRRAGEEQPQHFGDGTRLSIL.